The 5 T cell receptor beta chains listed next were all sequenced from one sample in a study of blood T cell repertoires in COVID-19. Generated by immunoSEQ multiplex PCR, the TCRdb table keeps only in-frame clones and is missing some. The table has around 200,000 clones, more than 80% seen once; the top ten hold 3% to 4.5%. Input material: PBMCs or T cells enriched from blood (not recorded which). Receptor source: a woman in her thirties or forties with acute COVID-19.

This chain joins TRBV27 and TRBJ2-3, with a possible D match to TRBD2 (5 bases). CDR3 length equals 18 residues. V lost 5 bases, J lost 4 bases, and 25 bases lay in between. CDR1 and CDR2 (germline): MNHEY, SMNVEV (reference sequence). CDR3 bases: TGTGCCAGCAGTATCTCGCCCCACGAGGGAAGTTCGGCAGATACGCAGTATTTT. Amino acid sequence: CASSISPHEGSSADTQYF.

A single count supports this clone. V is TRBV10-3 and J is TRBJ1-5; D is ambiguous. The CDR3 length is 14 residues. V was trimmed by 4 bases and J by 0 bases, leaving 7 bases between them. In germline, CDR1 is ENHRY, CDR2 SYGVKD. The CDR3 DNA sequence: TGTGCCATCAGTGTAGAGATTAGCAATCAGCCCCAGCATTTT. Encoded protein: CAISVEISNQPQHF.

The CDR3 region has the DNA TGTGCCACCAGTGATACTGAAGATACGCAGTATTTT. As protein: CATSDTEDTQYF. V is TRBV24-1 and J is TRBJ2-3; D is undetermined. Trimming left V 3 bases short and J 5 bases short, with 5 bases between. This CDR3 has 12 residues. CDR1 and CDR2 from the germline V gene are KGHDR and SFDVKD.

V usage is TRBV12-3 or TRBV12-4 and J usage is TRBJ1-1, with D hard to call. The V gene lost 0 bases and the J gene lost 8 bases, with 7 bases spanning the gap. The CDR3 covers 12 residues. The CDR3: CASSLAPVEAFF. Written as DNA, the CDR3 is TGTGCCAGCAGTTTAGCGCCGGTAGAAGCTTTCTTT.

V usage is TRBV2 and J usage is TRBJ1-2; D is possibly TRBD1 (5 bases). Per the germline V gene, CDR1 is SNHLY and CDR2 is FYNNEI. CDR3 length: 13 amino acids. Between the trimmed V and J ends, which lost 6 bases and 5 bases, there was a span of 13 bases. The CDR3 loop reads CASRMTEQYGYTF. The CDR3 nucleotides read TGTGCCAGCAGGATGACAGAACAGTATGGCTACACCTTC.